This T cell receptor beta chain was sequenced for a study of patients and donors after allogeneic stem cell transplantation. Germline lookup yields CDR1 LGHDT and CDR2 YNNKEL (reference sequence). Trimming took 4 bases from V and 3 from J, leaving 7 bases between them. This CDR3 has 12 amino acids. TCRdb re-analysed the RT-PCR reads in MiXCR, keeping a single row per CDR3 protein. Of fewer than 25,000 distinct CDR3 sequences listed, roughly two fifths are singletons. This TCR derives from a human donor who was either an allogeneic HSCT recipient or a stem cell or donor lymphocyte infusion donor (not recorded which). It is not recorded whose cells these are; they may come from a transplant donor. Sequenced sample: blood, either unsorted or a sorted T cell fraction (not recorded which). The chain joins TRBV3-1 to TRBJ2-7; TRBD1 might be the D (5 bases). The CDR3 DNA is TGTGCCAGCAGCCCCCAGGGCTACGAGCAGTACTTC. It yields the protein CASSPQGYEQYF.